Listed below are T cell receptor beta chains from one sample, sequenced in a study of blood T cell repertoires in COVID-19. Sequencing used immunoSEQ multiplex PCR; TCRdb keeps in-frame clones, though not all of them. The sample includes tens of thousands of clones, almost 90% of them seen just once. Sample: peripheral blood. These receptors were obtained from a woman aged 80 or over with acute or convalescent COVID-19. CDR3s include the opening cysteine and the closing phenylalanine or tryptophan. A D gene is named only where the DNA matches it firmly. Clone size appears in some rows only: once, few, many, or a class for an expanded clone.

d_call j_call clone_size v_call cdr3_nt cdr3_aa
TRBD1 TRBJ1-5 NA TRBV11-2 TGTGCCAGCAGCTGGACAGGGGGCGGCAATCAGCCCCAGCATTTT CASSWTGGGNQPQHF
NA TRBJ2-5 NA TRBV7-9 TGTGCCAGCAGACAACCCCCTAGCGCGGCCCAGTACTTC CASRQPPSAAQYF
NA TRBJ1-2 NA TRBV7-9 TGTGCCAGCAGCTTAGCGCCGTGGGCCTATGGCTACACCTTC CASSLAPWAYGYTF
TRBD1 TRBJ1-6 NA TRBV6-5 TGTGCCAGCTTGCGACAGGGGAATTCACCCCTCCACTTT CASLRQGNSPLHF
TRBD1 TRBJ2-7 NA TRBV23-1 TGCGCCAGCAGTCAACAGCCGGGACAGCCCTACGAGCAGTACTTC CASSQQPGQPYEQYF
NA TRBJ1-4 NA TRBV2 TGTGCCAGCAGTGAGGTGGGTCCGGGAGAAAAACTGTTTTTT CASSEVGPGEKLFF
TRBD1 TRBJ1-4 NA TRBV2 TGTGCCAGTGGGGGGGACAGGGAAAGTTATCAACATTTT CASGGDRESYQHF
TRBD1 TRBJ2-3 NA TRBV19 TGTGCCAGTAAAGACAGGGGTTCCACAGATACGCAGTATTTT CASKDRGSTDTQYF
NA TRBJ1-3 NA TRBV18 TGTGCCAGCTCCCCCACAGGGTTCGGCTCTGGAAACACCATATATTTT CASSPTGFGSGNTIYF
NA TRBJ1-6 NA TRBV7-9 TGTGCCAGCAGCTCCGAGGCTTATAATTCACCCCTCCACTTT CASSSEAYNSPLHF
TRBD1 TRBJ2-2 NA TRBV2 TGTGCCAGCAGCGACAGGGGTAACACCGGGGAGCTGTTTTTT CASSDRGNTGELFF
TRBD1 TRBJ1-2 NA TRBV29-1 TGCAGCGGGGGGACAGGAGAGGACTATGGCTACACCTTC CSGGTGEDYGYTF
TRBD2 TRBJ2-5 once TRBV13 TGTGCCAGCAGCCTGCGGAGCGGGGTTGAGACCCAGTACTTC CASSLRSGVETQYF
NA TRBJ2-2 NA TRBV27 TGTGCCAGCAGTTTACGTGGGGGCGGGAGTTTGACCGGGGAGCTGTTTTTT CASSLRGGGSLTGELFF
TRBD1 TRBJ1-2 NA TRBV18 TGTGCCAGCTCACCGGGACAGGGTGTTGGCTACACCTTC CASSPGQGVGYTF
NA TRBJ1-2 NA TRBV7-2 TGTGCCAGCAGCTTAGCTCCCAGTCGAGGGTGGGGCTACACCTTC CASSLAPSRGWGYTF
TRBD1 TRBJ1-6 few TRBV7-2 TGTGCCAGCAGTCGGGACAGTAGCTCCTATAATTCACCCCTCCACTTT CASSRDSSSYNSPLHF
NA TRBJ2-2 few TRBV9 TGTGCCAGCAGCGTAGTGGGAGCCGGGGAGCTGTTTTTT CASSVVGAGELFF
NA TRBJ2-7 NA TRBV19 TGTGCCAGTAGTTCTAGGGGGACGGGAACCTACGAGCAGTACTTC CASSSRGTGTYEQYF
TRBD1 TRBJ2-7 NA TRBV10-2 TGCGCCAGCAGTCCAGACAGGGTCCACGAGCAGTACTTC CASSPDRVHEQYF
TRBD1 TRBJ2-7 NA TRBV23-1 TGCGCCAGCAGTCCGGACAACAGGGACAGCTCCTACGAGCAGTACTTC CASSPDNRDSSYEQYF
NA TRBJ1-2 NA TRBV30 TGTGCCTCGGACAGTGGAAAGTATGGCTACACCTTC CASDSGKYGYTF
NA TRBJ2-5 NA TRBV2 TGTGCCAGCAGTGAGGGCTCCTGGGAGACCCAGTACTTC CASSEGSWETQYF
TRBD2 TRBJ2-3 NA TRBV7-2 TGTGCCAGCAGCTTAAGAACTAGCGTACTCCACACAGATACGCAGTATTTT CASSLRTSVLHTDTQYF
NA TRBJ2-6 once TRBV29-1 TGCAGCGTAACAGGGACGTTTGGGGCCAACGTCCTGACTTTC CSVTGTFGANVLTF
TRBD1 TRBJ2-5 NA TRBV3-1/TRBV3-2 TGTGCCAGCATCGCCCGAACAGACAGGGCCCGGGAGACCCAGTACTTC CASIARTDRARETQYF
NA TRBJ2-3 NA TRBV7-2 TGTGCCAGCAGCTTAATAGGCGGCGCTAGCACAGATACGCAGTATTTT CASSLIGGASTDTQYF
TRBD2 TRBJ2-5 NA TRBV5-1 TGCGCCAGCAGCTTGGGGGGTAGCGGGTTAGAGACCCAGTACTTC CASSLGGSGLETQYF
NA TRBJ1-1 NA TRBV9 TGTGCCAGCAGCTCCTTAGGGCGGGTGGGCACTGAAGCTTTCTTT CASSSLGRVGTEAFF
NA TRBJ2-3 NA TRBV9 TGTGCCAGCAGCGTAGGGACTTCCCCGACAGATACGCAGTATTTT CASSVGTSPTDTQYF